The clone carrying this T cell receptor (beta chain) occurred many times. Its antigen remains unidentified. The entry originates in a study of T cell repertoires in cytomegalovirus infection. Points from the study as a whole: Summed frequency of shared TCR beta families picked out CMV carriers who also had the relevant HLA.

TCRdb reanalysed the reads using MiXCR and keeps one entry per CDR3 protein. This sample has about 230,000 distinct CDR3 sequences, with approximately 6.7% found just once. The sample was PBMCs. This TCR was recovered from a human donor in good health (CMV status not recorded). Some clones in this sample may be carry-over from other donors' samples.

The CDR3 spells CASSSGLPGETQYF. For the CDR3, the DNA is TGTGCCAGCAGCTCCGGACTCCCTGGGGAGACCCAGTACTTC. The chain employs TRBV7-3 and TRBJ2-5; a possible D gene is TRBD2 (5 bases). Germline V gene sequence: CDR1 SGHTA, CDR2 FQGTGA. There are 14 residues in the CDR3. Between the trimmed V and J ends, which lost 4 bases and 5 bases, there was a span of 14 bases. The variable domain in full, with the rest retrieved from reference TRBV7-3 and TRBJ2-5, is GAGVSQTPSNKVTEKGKYVELRCDPISGHTALYWYRQSLGQGPEFLIYFQGTGAADDSGLPNDRFFAVRPEGSVSTLKIQRTERGDSAVYLCASSSGLPGETQYFGPGTRLLVL.